The present entry profiles one TCR beta chain with its context. This sample stems from a study of blood T cell repertoires in COVID-19. TCRdb's copy holds only in-frame clones and misses some; the assay was immunoSEQ multiplex PCR. The data show fewer than 300,000 clones, around 83% seen once. The sample consisted of PBMCs or T cells enriched from blood (not recorded which). This TCR was recovered from a man aged 35-49 years who had been exposed to COVID-19.

The CDR3 DNA reads TGTGCCAGCAGCCGGGTCGGTGAGCAGTTCTTC. As protein: CASSRVGEQFF. This rearrangement joins TRBV7-8 to TRBJ2-1; D remains ambiguous. There are 11 residues in the CDR3. V lost 5 bases and J 9 bases, leaving 8 bases between the germline ends. Germline V gene data show CDR1 as SGHVS and CDR2 as FQNEAQ.